Following are 15 T cell receptor beta chains from one sample sequenced in a study of vaccination and CD4 T cells after COVID-19. The treatment was: approximately nine-day PBMC culture with coronavirus spike peptide pools or control peptides (ViraFEST assay). Investigators obtained the unexposed donor's CD4+ T cells before the COVID-19 pandemic (2011-2018). Their antigen targets remain unknown. Oncomine TCR Beta short-read sequencing was applied to DNA from cultured CD4+ T cells. TCRdb ran MiXCR on the PCR reads and lists one entry per CDR3 protein. Of 1,800 or so distinct CDR3 sequences in the sample, about three fifths were seen once. The source material was CD4+ T cells from blood, cultured in vitro. All receptors derive from a human donor in good health.

This clonotype was seen only a few times. The chain joins TRBV4-1 to TRBJ1-2; D unresolved. The CDR3 is made up of 14 amino acids. With 2 bases removed from V and 0 bases from J, the gap between germline ends came to 7 bases. Germline V CDR1 and CDR2: MGHRA, YSYEKL. For the CDR3, the DNA is TGCGCCAGCAGCCAACGACGTGCTAACTATGGCTACACCTTC. Its translation is CASSQRRANYGYTF.

This clonotype was detected a few times. The chain links TRBV19 to TRBJ1-2, with a possible D match to TRBD1 (6 bases). With 3 bases removed from V and 7 bases from J, the gap between germline ends came to 18 bases. In germline, CDR1 is LNHDA, CDR2 SQIVND (reference sequence). The CDR3 is 15 amino acids. The DNA of the CDR3 is TGTGCCAGTAGTATCCCGGCCGGGGGGCGGAGTGGCTACACCTTC. Protein sequence: CASSIPAGGRSGYTF.

The chain has TRBV5-1 and TRBJ2-2; no clear D gene. The germline V and J ends were trimmed by 4 bases and 1 base, with 5 bases remaining between them. CDR1 is SGHRS, CDR2 YFSETQ, per germline. The length of the CDR3 is 13 residues. DNA for the CDR3: TGCGCCAGCAGCCCCGAGAACACCGGGGAGCTGTTTTTT. This encodes CASSPENTGELFF.

The V and J genes are TRBV18 and TRBJ2-7; 9 bases agree with TRBD1. The CDR3 is made up of 17 amino acids. CDR1 and CDR2 from the germline V gene are KGHSH and LQKENI. The V gene end was trimmed by 2 bases and the J gene end by 3 bases; junction bases not matched to a gene: 11. In DNA, the CDR3 is TGTGCCAGCTCACCATTTACACTCAGGACAGGGGTCTACGAGCAGTACTTC. Translated: CASSPFTLRTGVYEQYF.

The gene calls are TRBV24-1 and TRBJ1-5; D remains ambiguous. V shed 7 bases and J shed 7 bases, with 13 bases lying between them. The CDR3 is 13 residues long. Germline V CDR1 and CDR2: KGHDR, SFDVKD. The CDR3 nucleotides read TGTGCCACCAGCCAGACACTGGGGCAGCCCCAGCATTTT. Its protein product is CATSQTLGQPQHF.

The chain couples TRBV7-2 to TRBJ2-5, with D unclear. Germline values: CDR1 SGHTA, CDR2 FQGNSA. The CDR3 contains 13 residues. V shed 3 bases and J shed 2 bases, with 7 bases lying between them. In DNA, the CDR3 is TGTGCCAGCAGCTTGGGGATACAAGAGACCCAGTACTTC. It specifies CASSLGIQETQYF. The full variable domain, with the rest looked up from reference TRBV7-2 and TRBJ2-5, is GAGVSQSPSNKVTEKGKDVELRCDPISGHTALYWYRQSLGQGLEFLIYFQGNSAPDKSGLPSDRFSAERTGGSVSTLTIQRTQQEDSAVYLCASSLGIQETQYFGPGTRLLVL.

The rearrangement uses TRBV19 and TRBJ1-5; 7 nucleotides match TRBD1. This CDR3 contains 15 residues. With V trimmed by 6 bases and J by 6 bases, 11 bases remained unmatched. Germline V gene data show CDR1 as LNHDA and CDR2 as SQIVND (reference sequence). In DNA, the CDR3 is TGTGCCAGTAGCTACAAGGGGACAGCCATTCAGCCCCAGCATTTT. Amino acid sequence: CASSYKGTAIQPQHF.

The chain links TRBV27 to TRBJ1-1; possible D gene TRBD1, 6 bases. This CDR3 comprises 13 residues. CDR1 is MNHEY, CDR2 SMNVEV, per germline (reference sequence). V was pared by 2 bases and J by 11 bases, with 15 bases between. DNA for the CDR3: TGTGCCAGCAGTTTACCTGGGACATCGAAGGCTTTCTTT. Translated, it gives CASSLPGTSKAFF.

The V gene is TRBV2, the J gene TRBJ2-5; TRBD1 aligns across 10 bases. Trimming removed 3 bases from V and 5 bases from J; junction bases left unmatched: 0. Per the germline V gene, CDR1 is SNHLY and CDR2 is FYNNEI. The CDR3 is made up of 13 amino acids. The DNA of the CDR3 is TGTGCCAGCAGTGAGGACAGGGGGGAGACCCAGTACTTC. Its translation: CASSEDRGETQYF.

The chain recombines TRBV6-5 with TRBJ1-2; 11 bases map to TRBD1. J was trimmed by 3 bases and V by 6 bases; bases with no gene match: 6. From germline, CDR1 is MNHEY and CDR2 SVGAGI. The CDR3 runs 15 residues. This CDR3 reads CASSYGTGGDYGYTF. In DNA, the CDR3 is TGTGCCAGCAGCTACGGGACAGGGGGGGACTATGGCTACACCTTC.

The chain employs TRBV30 and TRBJ2-5; 8 nucleotides match TRBD2. This CDR3 spans 13 amino acids. Germline V CDR1 and CDR2: GTSNPN, SVGIG (reference sequence). V was clipped by 0 bases and J by 4 bases; unmatched bases: 1. CDR3 nucleotides: TGTGCCTGGAGTGTACGGGAGGGAGAGACCCAGTACTTC. It translates to CAWSVREGETQYF. Looking up the rest from reference TRBV30 and TRBJ2-5 gives the full variable domain: SQTIHQWPATLVQPVGSPLSLECTVEGTSNPNLYWYRQAAGRGLQLLFYSVGIGQISSEVPQNLSASRPQDRQFILSSKKLLLSDSGFYLCAWSVREGETQYFGPGTRLLVL.

The chain combines TRBV11-1 with TRBJ2-3; 8 nucleotides agree with TRBD2. J was trimmed by 2 bases and V by 1 base; bases with no gene match: 2. Germline V gene sequence: CDR1 SGHAT, CDR2 FQDESV (reference sequence). This CDR3 is 15 amino acids long. The CDR3 loop is CASSLGSGNTDTQYF. CDR3 DNA: TGTGCCAGCAGCTTAGGTAGCGGGAACACAGATACGCAGTATTTT.

This chain connects TRBV20-1 to TRBJ2-5; 7 bases align to TRBD1. V lost 3 bases and J lost 4; bases outside the gene matches: 5. There are 13 residues in the CDR3. Germline CDR1 DFQATT, CDR2 SNEGSKA (reference sequence). CDR3 nucleotide sequence: TGCAGTGCTAGCGTGACAGGGAGAGAGACCCAGTACTTC. It translates to CSASVTGRETQYF.

The CDR3 DNA is TGTGCCAGCAGTGAATTAGGAGTTTATGGCTACACCTTC. Protein sequence: CASSELGVYGYTF. This chain links TRBV6-1 with TRBJ1-2; D is unclear. The germline V gene encodes CDR1 MNHNS and CDR2 SASEGT. CDR3 size: 13 residues. V lost 2 bases to trimming and J lost 5 bases, with 9 bases between them.

CDR3 region: CASVPQGAKNIQYF. CDR3 sequence (DNA): TGTGCCAGTGTACCCCAGGGAGCCAAAAACATTCAGTACTTC. V usage is TRBV19 and J usage is TRBJ2-4; D might be TRBD1 (5 bases). The CDR3 sequence is 14 residues long. The germline V gene encodes CDR1 LNHDA and CDR2 SQIVND (reference sequence). V was shortened by 8 bases and J by 0 bases, with 11 bases between the two germline ends.